This TCR beta chain was found in a study of CD8+ T cells in alopecia areata. Findings and limits, study-wide: Clonality exceeded that of normal scalp in lesional scalp, most notably in alopecia totalis/universalis.

Germline assignment: CDR1 SQVTM and CDR2 ANQGSEA. The V gene end was trimmed by 7 bases and the J gene end by 4 bases; junction bases not matched to a gene: 6. This CDR3 is built from 12 residues. As concerns this clone: Its target is not known.

Sequencing templates came from extracted RNA that was reverse transcribed into cDNA. The protocol was immunoSEQ multiplex PCR, while the TCRdb copy is restricted to in-frame clones and leaves out a portion. The sample lists 150,000 to 200,000 clones, 50% to 65% seen once, with over 4% in the top ten. Sorted out of PBMCs were CD4+ T cells and CD8+ T cells. Sequenced material: CD4+ T cells sorted from blood. This sequence originates from a human donor in good health. J is TRBJ2-5 and V is TRBV29-1; 7 nucleotides line up with TRBD1. DNA for the CDR3: TGCAGCGGTACAGGGGAACGAGAGACCCAGTACTTC. Its protein product is CSGTGERETQYF.